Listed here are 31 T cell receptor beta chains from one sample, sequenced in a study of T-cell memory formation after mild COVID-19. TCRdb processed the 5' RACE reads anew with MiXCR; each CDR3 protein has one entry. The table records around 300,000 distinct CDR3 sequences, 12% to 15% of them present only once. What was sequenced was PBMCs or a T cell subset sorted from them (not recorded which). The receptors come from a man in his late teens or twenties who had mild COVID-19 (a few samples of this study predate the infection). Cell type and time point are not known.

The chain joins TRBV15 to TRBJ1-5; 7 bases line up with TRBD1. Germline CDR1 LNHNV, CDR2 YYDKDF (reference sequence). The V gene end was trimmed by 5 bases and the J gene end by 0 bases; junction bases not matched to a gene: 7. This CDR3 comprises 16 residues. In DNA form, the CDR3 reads TGTGCCACCAGCGAGGGGGCAGGCTATAGCAATCAGCCCCAGCATTTT. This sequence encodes CATSEGAGYSNQPQHF.

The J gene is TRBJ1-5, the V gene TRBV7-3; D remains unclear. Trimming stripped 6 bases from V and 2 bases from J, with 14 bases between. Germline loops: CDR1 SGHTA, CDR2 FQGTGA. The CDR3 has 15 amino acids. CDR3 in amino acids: CASRPEGKGNQPQHF. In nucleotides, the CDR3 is TGTGCCAGCAGGCCCGAAGGTAAGGGCAATCAGCCCCAGCATTTT.

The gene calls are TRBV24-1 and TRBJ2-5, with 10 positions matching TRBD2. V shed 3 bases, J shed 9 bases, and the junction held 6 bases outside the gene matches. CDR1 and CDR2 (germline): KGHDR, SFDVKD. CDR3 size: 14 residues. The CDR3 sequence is CATSDRPSGGPQYF. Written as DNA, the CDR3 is TGTGCCACCAGTGATAGGCCTAGCGGGGGTCCCCAGTACTTC.

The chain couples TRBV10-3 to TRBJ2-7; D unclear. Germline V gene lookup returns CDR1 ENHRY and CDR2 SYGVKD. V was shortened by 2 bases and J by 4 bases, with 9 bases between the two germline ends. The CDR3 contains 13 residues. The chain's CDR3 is CAISETPEYEQYV. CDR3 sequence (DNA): TGTGCCATCAGTGAGACCCCCGAATACGAGCAGTACGTC.

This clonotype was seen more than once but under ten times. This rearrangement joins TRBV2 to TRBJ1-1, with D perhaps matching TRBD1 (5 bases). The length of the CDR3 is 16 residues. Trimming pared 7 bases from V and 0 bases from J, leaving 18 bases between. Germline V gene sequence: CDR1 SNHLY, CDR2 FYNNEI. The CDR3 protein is CASKHPGREMNTEAFF. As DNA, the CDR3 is TGTGCCAGCAAACACCCAGGGCGAGAAATGAACACTGAAGCTTTCTTT.

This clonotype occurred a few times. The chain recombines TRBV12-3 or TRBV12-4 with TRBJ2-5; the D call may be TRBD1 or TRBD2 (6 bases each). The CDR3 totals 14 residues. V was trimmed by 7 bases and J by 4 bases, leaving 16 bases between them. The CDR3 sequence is CASTLGGMGETQYF. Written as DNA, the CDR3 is TGTGCCAGCACCCTGGGGGGCATGGGAGAGACCCAGTACTTC.

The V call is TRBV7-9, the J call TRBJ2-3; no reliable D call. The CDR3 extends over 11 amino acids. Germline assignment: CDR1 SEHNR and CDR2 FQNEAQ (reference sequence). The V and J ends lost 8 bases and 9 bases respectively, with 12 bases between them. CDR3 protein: CASEAAGTQYF. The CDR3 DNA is TGTGCCAGCGAGGCGGCTGGAACGCAGTATTTT.

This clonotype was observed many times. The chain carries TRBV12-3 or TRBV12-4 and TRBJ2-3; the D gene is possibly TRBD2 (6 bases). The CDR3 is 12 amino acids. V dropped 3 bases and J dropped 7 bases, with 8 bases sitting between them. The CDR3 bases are TGTGCCAGCAGTTTGGCGGGGTATACGCAGTATTTT. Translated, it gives CASSLAGYTQYF.

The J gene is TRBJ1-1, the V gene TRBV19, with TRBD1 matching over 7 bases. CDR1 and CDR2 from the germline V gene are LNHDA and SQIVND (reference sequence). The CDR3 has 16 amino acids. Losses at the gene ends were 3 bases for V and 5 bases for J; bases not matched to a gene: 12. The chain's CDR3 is CASSILYAGGETEAFF. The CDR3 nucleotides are TGTGCCAGTAGTATCCTATACGCAGGGGGGGAAACTGAAGCTTTCTTT.

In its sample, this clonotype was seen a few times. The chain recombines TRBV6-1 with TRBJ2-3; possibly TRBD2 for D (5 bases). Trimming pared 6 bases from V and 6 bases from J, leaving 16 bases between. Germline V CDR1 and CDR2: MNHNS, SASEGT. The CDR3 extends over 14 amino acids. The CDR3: CASRRLMDFDTQYF. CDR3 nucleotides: TGTGCCAGCAGACGGCTCATGGACTTTGATACGCAGTATTTT.

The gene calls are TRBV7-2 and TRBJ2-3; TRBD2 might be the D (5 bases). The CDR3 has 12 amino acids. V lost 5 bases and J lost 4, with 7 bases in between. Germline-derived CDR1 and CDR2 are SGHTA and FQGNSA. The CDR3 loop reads CASSKLADTQYF. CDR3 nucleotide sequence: TGTGCCAGCAGCAAACTAGCAGATACGCAGTATTTT.

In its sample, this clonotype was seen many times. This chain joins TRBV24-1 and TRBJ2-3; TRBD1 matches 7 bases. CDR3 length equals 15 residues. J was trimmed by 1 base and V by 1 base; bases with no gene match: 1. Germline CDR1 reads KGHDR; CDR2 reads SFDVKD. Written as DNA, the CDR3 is TGTGCCACCAGTGATTTTGGACAGGGCACAGATACGCAGTATTTT. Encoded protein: CATSDFGQGTDTQYF.

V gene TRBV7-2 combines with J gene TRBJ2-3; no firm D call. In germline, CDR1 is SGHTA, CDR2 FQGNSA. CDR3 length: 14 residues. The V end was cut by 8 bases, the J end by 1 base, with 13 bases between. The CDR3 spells CASRTSPGTDTQYF. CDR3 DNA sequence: TGTGCCAGCCGTACCTCGCCTGGCACAGATACGCAGTATTTT.

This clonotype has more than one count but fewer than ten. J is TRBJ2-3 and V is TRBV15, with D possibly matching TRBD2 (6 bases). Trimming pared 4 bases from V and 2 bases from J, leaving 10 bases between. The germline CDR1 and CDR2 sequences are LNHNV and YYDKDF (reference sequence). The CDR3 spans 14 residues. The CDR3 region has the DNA TGTGCCACCAGCAAGACGGGGGTCACAGATACGCAGTATTTT. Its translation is CATSKTGVTDTQYF.

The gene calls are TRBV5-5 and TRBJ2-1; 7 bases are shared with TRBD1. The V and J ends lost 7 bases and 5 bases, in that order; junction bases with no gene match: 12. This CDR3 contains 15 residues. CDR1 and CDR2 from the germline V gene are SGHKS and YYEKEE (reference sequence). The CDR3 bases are TGTGCCAGCGATAACCCGGGACAGCCCGACAATGAGCAGTTCTTC. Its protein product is CASDNPGQPDNEQFF.

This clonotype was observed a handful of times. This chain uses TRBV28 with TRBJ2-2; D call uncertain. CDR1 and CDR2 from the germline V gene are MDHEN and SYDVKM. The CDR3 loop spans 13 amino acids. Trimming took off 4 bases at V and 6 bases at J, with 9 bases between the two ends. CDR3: CASSSPQAGELFF. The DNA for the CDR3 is TGTGCCAGCAGTTCTCCCCAGGCCGGGGAGCTGTTTTTT.

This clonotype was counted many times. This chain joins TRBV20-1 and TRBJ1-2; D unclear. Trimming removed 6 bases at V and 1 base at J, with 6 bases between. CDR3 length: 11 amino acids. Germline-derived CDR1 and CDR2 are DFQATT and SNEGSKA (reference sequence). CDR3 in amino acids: CSARINYGYTF. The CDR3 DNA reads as TGCAGTGCACGCATTAACTATGGCTACACCTTC.

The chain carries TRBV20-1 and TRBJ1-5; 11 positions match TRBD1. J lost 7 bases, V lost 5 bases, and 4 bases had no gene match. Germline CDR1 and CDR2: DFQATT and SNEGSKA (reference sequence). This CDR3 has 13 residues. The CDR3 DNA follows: TGCAGTGCTTACGGGACAGGGGGGCAGCCCCAGCATTTT. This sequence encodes CSAYGTGGQPQHF.

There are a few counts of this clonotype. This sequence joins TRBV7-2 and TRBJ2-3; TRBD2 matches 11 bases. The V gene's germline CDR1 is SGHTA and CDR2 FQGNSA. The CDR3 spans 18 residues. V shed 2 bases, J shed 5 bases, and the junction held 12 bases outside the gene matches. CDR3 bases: TGTGCCAGCAGCTTAAGTTGGGCTAGCGGGGGGAGGGGAGATACGCAGTATTTT. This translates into CASSLSWASGGRGDTQYF.

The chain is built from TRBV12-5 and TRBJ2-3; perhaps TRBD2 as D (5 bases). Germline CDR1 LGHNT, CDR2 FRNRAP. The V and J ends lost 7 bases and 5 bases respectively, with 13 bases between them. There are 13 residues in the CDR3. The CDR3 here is CASALARGDTQYF. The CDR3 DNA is TGTGCTAGTGCCCTCGCCCGGGGAGATACGCAGTATTTT.

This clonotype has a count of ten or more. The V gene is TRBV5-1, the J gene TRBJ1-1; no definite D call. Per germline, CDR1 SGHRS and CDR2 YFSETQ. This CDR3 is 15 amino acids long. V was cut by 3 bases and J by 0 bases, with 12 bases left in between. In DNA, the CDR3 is TGCGCCAGCAGCTCCGGCAGCCTCATGAACACTGAAGCTTTCTTT. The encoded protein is CASSSGSLMNTEAFF.

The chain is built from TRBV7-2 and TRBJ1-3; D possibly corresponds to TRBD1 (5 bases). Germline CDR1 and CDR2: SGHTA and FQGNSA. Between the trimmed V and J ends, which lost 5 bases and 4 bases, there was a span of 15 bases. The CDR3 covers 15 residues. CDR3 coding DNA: TGTGCCAGCAGCGGCCTGGGGGTTTCAGGAAACACCATATATTTT. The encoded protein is CASSGLGVSGNTIYF.

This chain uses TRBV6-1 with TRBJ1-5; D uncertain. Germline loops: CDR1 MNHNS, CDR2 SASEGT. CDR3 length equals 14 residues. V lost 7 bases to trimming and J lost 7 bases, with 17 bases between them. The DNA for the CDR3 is TGTGCCAGCAACGAAATTGGGGTAAACCAGCCCCAGCATTTT. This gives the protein CASNEIGVNQPQHF.

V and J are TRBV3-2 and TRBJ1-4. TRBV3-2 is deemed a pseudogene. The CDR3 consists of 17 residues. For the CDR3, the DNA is TGTGCCAGCAGCCACGCCGGTCCAGGCAGGACTAATGAAAAACTGTTTTTT. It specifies CASSHAGPGRTNEKLFF.

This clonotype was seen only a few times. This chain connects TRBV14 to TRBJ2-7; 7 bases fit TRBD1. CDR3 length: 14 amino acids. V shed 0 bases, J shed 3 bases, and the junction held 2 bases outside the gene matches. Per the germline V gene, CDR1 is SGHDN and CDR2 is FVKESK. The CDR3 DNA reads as TGTGCCAGCAGCCAAGATGCAGGGGGCTACGAGCAGTACGTC. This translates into CASSQDAGGYEQYV.

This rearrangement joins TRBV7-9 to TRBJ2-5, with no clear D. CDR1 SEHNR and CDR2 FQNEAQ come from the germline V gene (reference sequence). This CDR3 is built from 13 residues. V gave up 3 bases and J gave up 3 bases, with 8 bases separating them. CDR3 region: CASSLMGKETQYF. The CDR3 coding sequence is TGTGCCAGCAGCTTGATGGGCAAAGAGACCCAGTACTTC.

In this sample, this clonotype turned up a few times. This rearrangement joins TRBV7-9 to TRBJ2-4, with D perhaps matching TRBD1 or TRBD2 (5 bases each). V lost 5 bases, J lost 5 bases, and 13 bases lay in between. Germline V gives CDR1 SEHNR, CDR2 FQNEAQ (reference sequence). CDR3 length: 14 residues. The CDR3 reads CASSPRDGENIQYF. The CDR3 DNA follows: TGTGCCAGCAGCCCCCGGGACGGAGAAAACATTCAGTACTTC.

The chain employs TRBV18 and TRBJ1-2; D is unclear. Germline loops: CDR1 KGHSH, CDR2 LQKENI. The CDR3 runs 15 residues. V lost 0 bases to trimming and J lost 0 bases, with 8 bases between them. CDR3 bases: TGTGCCAGCTCACCACCCAACACAGCTAACTATGGCTACACCTTC. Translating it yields CASSPPNTANYGYTF.

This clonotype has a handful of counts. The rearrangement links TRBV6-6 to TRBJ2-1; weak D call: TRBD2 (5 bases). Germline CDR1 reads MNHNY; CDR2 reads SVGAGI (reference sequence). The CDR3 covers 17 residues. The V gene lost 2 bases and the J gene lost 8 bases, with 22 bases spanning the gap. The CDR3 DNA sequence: TGTGCCAGCAGTTACAACCTTCCGCGAATCTCTAGCCATGAGCAGTTCTTC. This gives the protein CASSYNLPRISSHEQFF.

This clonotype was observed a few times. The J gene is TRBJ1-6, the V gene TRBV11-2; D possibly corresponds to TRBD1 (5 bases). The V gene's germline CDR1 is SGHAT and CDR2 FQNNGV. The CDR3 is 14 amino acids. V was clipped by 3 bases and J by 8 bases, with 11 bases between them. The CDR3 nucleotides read TGTGCCAGCAGCTTGACAGTGAGAGATTCACCCCTCCACTTT. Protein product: CASSLTVRDSPLHF.

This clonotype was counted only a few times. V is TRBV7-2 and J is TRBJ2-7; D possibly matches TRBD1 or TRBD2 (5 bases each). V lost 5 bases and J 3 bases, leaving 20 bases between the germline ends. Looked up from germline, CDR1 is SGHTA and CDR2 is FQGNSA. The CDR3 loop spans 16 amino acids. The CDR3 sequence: CASSGVAGTASYEQYF. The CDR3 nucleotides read TGTGCCAGCAGCGGGGTGGCAGGGACGGCAAGCTACGAGCAGTACTTC. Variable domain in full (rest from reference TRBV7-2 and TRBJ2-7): GAGVSQSPSNKVTEKGKDVELRCDPISGHTALYWYRQSLGQGLEFLIYFQGNSAPDKSGLPSDRFSAERTGGSVSTLTIQRTQQEDSAVYLCASSGVAGTASYEQYFGPGTRLTVT.